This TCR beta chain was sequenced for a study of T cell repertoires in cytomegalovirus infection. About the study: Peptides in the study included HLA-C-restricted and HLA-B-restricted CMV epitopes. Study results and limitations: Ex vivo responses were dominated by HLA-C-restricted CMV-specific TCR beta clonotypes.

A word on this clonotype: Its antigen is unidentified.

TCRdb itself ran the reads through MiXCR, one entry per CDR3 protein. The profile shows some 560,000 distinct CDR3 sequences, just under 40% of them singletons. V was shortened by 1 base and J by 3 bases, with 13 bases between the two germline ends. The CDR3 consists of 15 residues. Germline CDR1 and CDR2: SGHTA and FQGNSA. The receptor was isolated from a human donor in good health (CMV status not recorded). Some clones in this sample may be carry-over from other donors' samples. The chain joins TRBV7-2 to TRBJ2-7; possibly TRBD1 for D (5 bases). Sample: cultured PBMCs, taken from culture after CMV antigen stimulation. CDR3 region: CASSLVSGHLYEQYF. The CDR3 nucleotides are TGTGCCAGCAGCTTAGTGTCCGGACACCTCTACGAGCAGTACTTC.